These 14 T cell receptor beta chains were sequenced from one sample in a study of HIV-infected children after antiretroviral therapy interruption. The treatment here: PENTA 11 planned treatment interruption arm or continuous ART arm. RNA-based 3' RACE libraries used unique molecular identifiers. TCRdb reprocessed the 3' RACE reads with MiXCR, giving one entry per CDR3 protein. The sample carries about 40,000 distinct CDR3 sequences, approximately 7% recorded once. The sequenced sample was CD45RA+ CD4+ T cells from PBMCs, pooled from several time points, obtained from a donor given antiretroviral therapy, either interrupted or continuous. The subset denotes: naive CD4+ CD45RA+ CD45RO- T cells. These receptors were collected from a pool of human donors with HIV.

This clonotype was seen a few times. The chain uses TRBV24-1 and TRBJ1-5; weak D call: TRBD1 (5 bases). The ends were cut back, 3 bases at V and 7 bases at J, with 18 bases in the middle. The CDR3 loop spans 16 amino acids. The germline gives CDR1 KGHDR, CDR2 SFDVKD. The CDR3: CATSDAAAGPGQPQHF. The CDR3 region has the DNA TGTGCCACCAGTGATGCCGCCGCAGGGCCCGGCCAGCCCCAGCATTTT.

The rearrangement links TRBV28 to TRBJ2-2; D unresolved. Germline V lookup: CDR1 MDHEN, CDR2 SYDVKM. With 3 bases removed from V and 8 bases from J, the gap between germline ends came to 10 bases. This CDR3 comprises 13 residues. The CDR3 spells CASSFSDPGELFF. The DNA for the CDR3 is TGTGCCAGCAGTTTTTCAGACCCAGGGGAGCTGTTTTTT.

The chain employs TRBV6-1 and TRBJ1-3, with D possibly TRBD1 on 5 matching bases. There are 13 residues in the CDR3. Germline CDR1 and CDR2: MNHNS and SASEGT. V lost 4 bases, J lost 4 bases, and 8 bases lay in between. CDR3 sequence (DNA): TGTGCCAGCAGTGGGACACAAGGAAACACCATATATTTT. This codes for CASSGTQGNTIYF.

There are many counts of this clonotype. At one of its ends the junction is not consistent with the germline gene, which may arise from a read error. This chain uses TRBV7-9 with TRBJ2-1; 11 nucleotides agree with TRBD1. The germline V gene encodes CDR1 SEHNR and CDR2 FQNEAQ (reference sequence). The CDR3 extends over 16 amino acids. The CDR3 here is CASNPNRDRGWNEQFF. CDR3 DNA: TGTGCCAGCAACCCAAACCGGGACAGGGGGTGGAATGAGCAGTTCTTT.

This clonotype was recorded many times. The chain carries TRBV7-3 and TRBJ2-1; D tentatively fits TRBD1 or TRBD2 (5 bases each). Germline V gene lookup returns CDR1 SGHTA and CDR2 FQGTGA. The CDR3 sequence is 18 residues long. The germline V and J ends were trimmed by 6 bases and 6 bases, with 27 bases remaining between them. The CDR3 reads CASSPWSQVPPRGNEQFF. The CDR3 DNA is TGTGCCAGCAGTCCGTGGTCACAGGTCCCCCCCCGGGGCAATGAGCAGTTCTTC.

The CDR3 DNA reads as TGCAGTGCTAGACCCAGGGTGGGATACGAGCAGTACTTC. Amino acid sequence: CSARPRVGYEQYF. V gene TRBV20-1 combines with J gene TRBJ2-7, with TRBD1 as a possible D gene (5 bases). V lost 2 bases and J 4 bases, leaving 12 bases between the germline ends. Germline lookup yields CDR1 DFQATT and CDR2 SNEGSKA (reference sequence). This CDR3 has 13 residues.

The chain uses TRBV20-1 and TRBJ1-3; TRBD1 matches 7 bases. J lost 2 bases, V lost 2 bases, and 9 bases had no gene match. The CDR3 runs 16 residues. The germline gives CDR1 DFQATT, CDR2 SNEGSKA (reference sequence). Written as DNA, the CDR3 is TGCAGTGCTAGAAGGACGACAGGGATTACTGGAAACACCATATATTTT. Residues: CSARRTTGITGNTIYF.

This clonotype was detected ten times or more. The gene calls are TRBV4-1 and TRBJ2-3, with 12 bases matching TRBD2. V shed 4 bases, J shed 3 bases, and the junction held 5 bases outside the gene matches. This CDR3 spans 16 amino acids. The V gene's germline CDR1 is MGHRA and CDR2 YSYEKL. This CDR3 is CASSRRLAGDTDTQYF. Here the CDR3 DNA reads TGCGCCAGCAGCCGCAGACTAGCGGGAGATACAGATACGCAGTATTTT.

This clonotype is classed as medium-sized. The chain carries TRBV30 and TRBJ2-1, with 7 nucleotides matching TRBD2. Germline loops: CDR1 GTSNPN, CDR2 SVGIG (reference sequence). The ends lost 3 bases at V and 9 bases at J; junction bases unmatched: 11. CDR3 length equals 14 residues. CDR3 nucleotide sequence: TGTGCCTGGAGGCGGACTGGGGGGAGGGCTGAGCAGTTCTTC. This encodes CAWRRTGGRAEQFF.

In its sample, this clonotype was seen many times. CDR3 protein: CASIKGGESTDTQYF. CDR3 DNA: TGTGCCAGCATCAAGGGGGGGGAGAGCACAGATACGCAGTATTTT. The chain combines TRBV28 with TRBJ2-3, with D perhaps matching TRBD2 (7 bases). Trimming pared 7 bases from V and 0 bases from J, leaving 14 bases between. Germline V gene sequence: CDR1 MDHEN, CDR2 SYDVKM. This CDR3 contains 15 residues.

The genes are TRBV2 and TRBJ2-5, with 15 nucleotides matching TRBD2. The V gene's germline CDR1 is SNHLY and CDR2 FYNNEI. J lost 4 bases, V lost 6 bases, and 3 bases had no gene match. CDR3 length: 15 residues. The chain's CDR3 is CASRGLAGGSETQYF. The CDR3 DNA follows: TGTGCCAGCAGGGGACTAGCGGGAGGTTCAGAGACCCAGTACTTC.

This clonotype has ten or more counts. The chain couples TRBV11-3 to TRBJ1-1; 9 bases align to TRBD1. Trimming cost V 4 bases and J 3 bases; bases outside gene matches: 0. Per germline, CDR1 SGHNT and CDR2 YENEEA. CDR3 length: 13 amino acids. The CDR3 is CASSWDRDTEAFF. The CDR3 DNA follows: TGTGCCAGCAGCTGGGACAGGGACACTGAAGCTTTCTTT.

A few counts support this clonotype. The chain joins TRBV6-2 or TRBV6-3 to TRBJ2-7; 10 nucleotides match TRBD2. The CDR3 is 17 amino acids. V lost 2 bases to trimming and J lost 2 bases; unmatched junction nucleotides: 9. Germline CDR1 and CDR2: MNHEY and SVGEGT. The CDR3 is CASSYAFSGGPAYEQYF. The CDR3 DNA follows: TGTGCCAGCAGTTACGCCTTTAGCGGGGGGCCCGCCTACGAGCAGTACTTC.

This chain links TRBV7-9 with TRBJ1-1, with D unclear. CDR1 is SEHNR, CDR2 FQNEAQ, per germline (reference sequence). V was pared by 4 bases and J by 6 bases, with 21 bases between. The CDR3 loop spans 16 amino acids. The CDR3 here is CASSSGEVAGRSEAFF. CDR3 nucleotide sequence: TGTGCCAGCAGCTCTGGTGAGGTGGCGGGCAGGTCTGAAGCTTTCTTT.